This T cell receptor (beta chain) was found in a study of shared T cell receptors in the human thymus. Sequencing used immunoSEQ multiplex PCR; TCRdb keeps in-frame clones, though not all of them. The sample comprises 500,000 to 750,000 clones, 88% of which are singletons, and around 0.01% rests with the top ten. The CDR3 sequence is 15 residues long. Trimming cost V 3 bases and J 2 bases, with 10 bases left between them. The germline gives CDR1 MDHEN, CDR2 SYDVKM. The sample also formed part of further work on human thymus T cells. That investigation notes: The study used thymus tissue resected during corrective heart surgery.

The sequence derives from a boy under three years old with a congenital heart defect. The chain employs TRBV28 and TRBJ2-2, with D perhaps matching TRBD1 (6 bases). Material: thymocytes. The CDR3 bases are TGTGCCAGCAGTTTCGTACAGGGTAACACCGGGGAGCTGTTTTTT. This gives the protein CASSFVQGNTGELFF.